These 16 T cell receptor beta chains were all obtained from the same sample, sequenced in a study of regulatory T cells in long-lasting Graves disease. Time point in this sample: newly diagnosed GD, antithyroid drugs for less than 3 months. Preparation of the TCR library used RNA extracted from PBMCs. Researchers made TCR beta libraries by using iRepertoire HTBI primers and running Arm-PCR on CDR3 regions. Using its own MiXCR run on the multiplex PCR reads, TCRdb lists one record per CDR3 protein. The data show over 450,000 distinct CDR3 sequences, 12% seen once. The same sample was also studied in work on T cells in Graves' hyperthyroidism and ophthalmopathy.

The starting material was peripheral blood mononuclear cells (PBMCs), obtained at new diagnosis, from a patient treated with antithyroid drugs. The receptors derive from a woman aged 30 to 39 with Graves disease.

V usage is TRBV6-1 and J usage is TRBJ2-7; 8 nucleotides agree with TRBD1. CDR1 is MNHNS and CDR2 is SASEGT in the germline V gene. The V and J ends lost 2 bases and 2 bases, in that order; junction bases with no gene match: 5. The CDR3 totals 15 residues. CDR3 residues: CASSEMDRETYEQYF. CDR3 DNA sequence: TGTGCCAGCAGTGAAATGGACAGGGAGACCTACGAGCAGTACTTC.

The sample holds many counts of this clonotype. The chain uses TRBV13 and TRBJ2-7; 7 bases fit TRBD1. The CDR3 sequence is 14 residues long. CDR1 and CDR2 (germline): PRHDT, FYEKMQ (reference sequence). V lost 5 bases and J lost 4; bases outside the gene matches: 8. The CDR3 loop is CASSRGQSFYEQYF. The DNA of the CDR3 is TGTGCCAGCAGCCGGGGACAGAGCTTTTACGAGCAGTACTTC.

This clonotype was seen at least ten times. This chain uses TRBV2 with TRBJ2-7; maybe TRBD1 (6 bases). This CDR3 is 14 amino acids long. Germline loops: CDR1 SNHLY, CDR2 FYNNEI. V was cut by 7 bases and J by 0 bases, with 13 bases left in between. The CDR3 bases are TGTGCCAGCACCCGAGAAGGGGGCTCCTACGAGCAGTACTTC. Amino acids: CASTREGGSYEQYF.

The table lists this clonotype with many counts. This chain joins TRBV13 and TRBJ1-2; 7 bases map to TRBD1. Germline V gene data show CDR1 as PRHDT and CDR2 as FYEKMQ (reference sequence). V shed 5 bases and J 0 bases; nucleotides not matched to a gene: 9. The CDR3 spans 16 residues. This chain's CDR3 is CASSPDRDNANYGYTF. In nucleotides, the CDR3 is TGTGCCAGCAGCCCAGACAGGGATAACGCTAACTATGGCTACACCTTC.

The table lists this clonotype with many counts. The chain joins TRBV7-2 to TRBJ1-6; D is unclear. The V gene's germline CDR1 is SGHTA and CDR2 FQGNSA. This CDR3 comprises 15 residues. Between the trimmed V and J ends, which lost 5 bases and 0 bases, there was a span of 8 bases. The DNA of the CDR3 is TGTGCCAGCAGCCCAGCTGTCTCCTATAATTCACCCCTCCACTTT. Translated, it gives CASSPAVSYNSPLHF. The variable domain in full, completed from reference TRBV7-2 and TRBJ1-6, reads GAGVSQSPSNKVTEKGKDVELRCDPISGHTALYWYRQSLGQGLEFLIYFQGNSAPDKSGLPSDRFSAERTGGSVSTLTIQRTQQEDSAVYLCASSPAVSYNSPLHFGNGTRLTVT.

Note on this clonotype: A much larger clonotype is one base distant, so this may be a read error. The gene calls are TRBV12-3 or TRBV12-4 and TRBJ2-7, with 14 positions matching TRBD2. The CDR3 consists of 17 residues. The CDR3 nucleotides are TGTACCAGCGGTGGGACTAGCGGGAGTATCCCAATCTACGAGCAGTACTTC. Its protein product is CTSGGTSGSIPIYEQYF.

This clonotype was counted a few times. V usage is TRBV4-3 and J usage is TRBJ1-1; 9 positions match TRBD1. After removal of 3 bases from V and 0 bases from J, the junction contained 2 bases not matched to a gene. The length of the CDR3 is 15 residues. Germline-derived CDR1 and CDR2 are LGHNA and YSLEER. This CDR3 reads CASSQRTGVNTEAFF. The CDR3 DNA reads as TGCGCCAGCAGCCAGAGGACAGGGGTGAACACTGAAGCTTTCTTT.

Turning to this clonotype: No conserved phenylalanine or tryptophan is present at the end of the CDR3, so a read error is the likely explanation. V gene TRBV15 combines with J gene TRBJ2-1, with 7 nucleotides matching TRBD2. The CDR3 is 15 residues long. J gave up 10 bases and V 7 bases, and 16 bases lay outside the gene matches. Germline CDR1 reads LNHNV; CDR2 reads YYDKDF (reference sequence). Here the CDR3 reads CATTPGSGYAREQFL. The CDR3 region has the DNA TGTGCCACCACCCCGGGTAGCGGGTACGCACGGGAGCAGTTCCTC.

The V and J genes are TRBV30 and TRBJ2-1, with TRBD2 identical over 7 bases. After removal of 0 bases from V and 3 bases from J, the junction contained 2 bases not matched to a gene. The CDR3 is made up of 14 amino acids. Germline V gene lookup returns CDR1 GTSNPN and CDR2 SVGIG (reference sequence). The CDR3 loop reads CAWSVSSGYNEQFF. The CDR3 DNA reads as TGTGCCTGGAGTGTTTCTAGCGGCTACAATGAGCAGTTCTTC. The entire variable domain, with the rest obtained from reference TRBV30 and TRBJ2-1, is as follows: SQTIHQWPATLVQPVGSPLSLECTVEGTSNPNLYWYRQAAGRGLQLLFYSVGIGQISSEVPQNLSASRPQDRQFILSSKKLLLSDSGFYLCAWSVSSGYNEQFFGPGTRLTVL.

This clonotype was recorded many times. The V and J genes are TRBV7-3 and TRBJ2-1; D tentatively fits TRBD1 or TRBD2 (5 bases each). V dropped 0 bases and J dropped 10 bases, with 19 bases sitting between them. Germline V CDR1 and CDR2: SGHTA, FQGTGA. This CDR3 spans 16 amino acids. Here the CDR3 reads CASSLTVVGVQREQFF. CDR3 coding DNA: TGTGCCAGCAGCTTAACGGTCGTGGGGGTTCAGAGGGAGCAGTTCTTC.

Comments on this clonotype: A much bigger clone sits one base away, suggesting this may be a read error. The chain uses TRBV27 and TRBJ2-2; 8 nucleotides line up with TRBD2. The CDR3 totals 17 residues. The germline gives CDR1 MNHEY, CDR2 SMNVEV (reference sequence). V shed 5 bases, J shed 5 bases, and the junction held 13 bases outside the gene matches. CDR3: CASSLGLREAGTGELFF. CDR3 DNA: TGTGCCAGCAGTCTCGGGTTGCGGGAGGCAGGGACCGGGGAGCTGTTTTTT.

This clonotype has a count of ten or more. The CDR3 DNA reads as TGCAGTGCTAGGTACAGCGGTCTCACAGATACGCAGTATTTT. It encodes CSARYSGLTDTQYF. This sequence joins TRBV20-1 and TRBJ2-3; D is perhaps TRBD2 (5 bases). From germline, CDR1 is DFQATT and CDR2 SNEGSKA (reference sequence). CDR3 length: 14 residues. V was cut by 3 bases and J by 2 bases, with 12 bases left in between.

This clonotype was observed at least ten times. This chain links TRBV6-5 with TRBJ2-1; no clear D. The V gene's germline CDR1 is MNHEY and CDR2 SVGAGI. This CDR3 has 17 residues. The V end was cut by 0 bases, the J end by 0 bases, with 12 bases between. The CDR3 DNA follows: TGTGCCAGCAGTTACTCGGCCTTGGGCAGCTCCTACAATGAGCAGTTCTTC. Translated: CASSYSALGSSYNEQFF.

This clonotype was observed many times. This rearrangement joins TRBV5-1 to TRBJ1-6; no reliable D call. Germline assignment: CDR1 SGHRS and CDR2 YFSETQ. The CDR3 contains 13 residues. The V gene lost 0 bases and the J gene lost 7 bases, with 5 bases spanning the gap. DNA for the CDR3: TGCGCCAGCAGCTTGGGTCCCAATTCACCCCTCCACTTT. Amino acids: CASSLGPNSPLHF.

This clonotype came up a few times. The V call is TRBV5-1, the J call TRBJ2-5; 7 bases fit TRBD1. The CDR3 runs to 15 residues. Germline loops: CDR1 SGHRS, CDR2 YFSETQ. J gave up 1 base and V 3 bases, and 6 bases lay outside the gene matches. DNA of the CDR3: TGCGCCAGCAGCTCCACGACAGGGACCCAAGAGACCCAGTACTTC. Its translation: CASSSTTGTQETQYF. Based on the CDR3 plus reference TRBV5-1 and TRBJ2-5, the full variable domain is KAGVTQTPRYLIKTRGQQVTLSCSPISGHRSVSWYQQTPGQGLQFLFEYFSETQRNKGNFPGRFSGRQFSNSRSEMNVSTLELGDSALYLCASSSTTGTQETQYFGPGTRLLVL.

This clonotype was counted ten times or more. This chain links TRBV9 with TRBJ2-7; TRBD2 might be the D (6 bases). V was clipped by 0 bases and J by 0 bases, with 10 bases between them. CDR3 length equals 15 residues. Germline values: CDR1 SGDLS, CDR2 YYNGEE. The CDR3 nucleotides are TGTGCCAGCAGCGTAGCGGGAGACTCCTCCTACGAGCAGTACTTC. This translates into CASSVAGDSSYEQYF.